This T cell receptor beta chain was sequenced during a study of control samples from healthy donors and cancer patients. Clones were read by immunoSEQ multiplex PCR, and TCRdb kept only the in-frame ones, dropping some. The data contain fewer than 200,000 clones, around 93% of them singletons. V gave up 0 bases and J gave up 1 base; unmatched junction bases: 10. The CDR3 is made up of 18 amino acids. Germline CDR1 SGHRS, CDR2 YFSETQ. The chain carries TRBV5-1 and TRBJ1-1, with 9 bases matching TRBD1. The specimen was blood. The source of this sequence is an older woman in good health. The CDR3 DNA reads TGCGCCAGCAGCTTGGAACCGGGACAGGGTGCTCAGAACACTGAAGCTTTCTTT. This gives the protein CASSLEPGQGAQNTEAFF.